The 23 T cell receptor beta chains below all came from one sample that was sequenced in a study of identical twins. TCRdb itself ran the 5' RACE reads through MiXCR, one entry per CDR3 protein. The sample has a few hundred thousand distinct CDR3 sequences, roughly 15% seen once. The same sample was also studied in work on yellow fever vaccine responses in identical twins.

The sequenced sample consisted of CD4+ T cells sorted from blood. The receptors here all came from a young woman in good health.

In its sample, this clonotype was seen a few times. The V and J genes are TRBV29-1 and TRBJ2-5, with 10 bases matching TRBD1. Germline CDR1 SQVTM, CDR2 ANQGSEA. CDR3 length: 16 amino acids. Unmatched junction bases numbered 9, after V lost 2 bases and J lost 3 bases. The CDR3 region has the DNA TGCAGCGTTGAAAATTTTGTAGGGACAGGGGAAGAGACCCAGTACTTC. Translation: CSVENFVGTGEETQYF. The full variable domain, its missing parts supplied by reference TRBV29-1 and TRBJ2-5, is SAVISQKPSRDICQRGTSLTIQCQVDSQVTMMFWYRQQPGQSLTLIATANQGSEATYESGFVIDKFPISRPNLTFSTLTVSNMSPEDSSIYLCSVENFVGTGEETQYFGPGTRLLVL.

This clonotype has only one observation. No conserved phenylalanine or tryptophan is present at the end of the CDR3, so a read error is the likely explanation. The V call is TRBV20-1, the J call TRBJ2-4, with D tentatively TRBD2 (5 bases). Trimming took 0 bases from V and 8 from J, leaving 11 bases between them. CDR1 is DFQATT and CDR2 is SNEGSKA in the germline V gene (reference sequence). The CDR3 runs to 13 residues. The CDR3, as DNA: TGCAGTGCTAGAGATCTTAGGGAGTACATTCAGTACCTC. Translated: CSARDLREYIQYL.

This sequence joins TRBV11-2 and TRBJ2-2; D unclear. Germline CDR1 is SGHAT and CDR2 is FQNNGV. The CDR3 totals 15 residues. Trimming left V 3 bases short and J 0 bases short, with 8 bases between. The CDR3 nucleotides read TGTGCCAGCAGCTTCGGACGTCCGAACACCGGGGAGCTGTTTTTT. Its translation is CASSFGRPNTGELFF.

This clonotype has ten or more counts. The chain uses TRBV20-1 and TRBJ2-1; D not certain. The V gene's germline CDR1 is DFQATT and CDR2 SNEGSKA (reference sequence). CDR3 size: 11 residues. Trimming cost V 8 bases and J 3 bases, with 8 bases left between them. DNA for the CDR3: TGCAGTACTTCTAGCTACAATGAGCAGTTCTTC. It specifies CSTSSYNEQFF.

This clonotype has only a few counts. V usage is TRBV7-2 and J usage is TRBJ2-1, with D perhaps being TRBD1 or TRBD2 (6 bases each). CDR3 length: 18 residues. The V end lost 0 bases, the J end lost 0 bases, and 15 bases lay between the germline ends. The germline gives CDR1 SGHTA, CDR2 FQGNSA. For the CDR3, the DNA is TGTGCCAGCAGCTTAGCGATGGGGGGCTTGAGCTCCTACAATGAGCAGTTCTTC. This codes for CASSLAMGGLSSYNEQFF.

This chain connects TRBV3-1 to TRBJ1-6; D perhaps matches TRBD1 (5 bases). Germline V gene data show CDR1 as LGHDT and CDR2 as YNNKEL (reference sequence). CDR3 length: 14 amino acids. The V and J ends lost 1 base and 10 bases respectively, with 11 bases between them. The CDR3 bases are TGTGCCAGCAGCCAAGCAGGGCTTGGGTCACCCCTCCACTTT. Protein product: CASSQAGLGSPLHF.

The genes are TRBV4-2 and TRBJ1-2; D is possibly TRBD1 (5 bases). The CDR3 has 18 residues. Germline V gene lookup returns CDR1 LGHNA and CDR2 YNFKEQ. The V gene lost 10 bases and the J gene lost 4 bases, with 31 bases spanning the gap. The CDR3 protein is CAMSPDLLCSGSGYGYTF. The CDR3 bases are TGTGCCATGAGCCCCGATCTCCTCTGCTCAGGGTCTGGCTATGGCTACACCTTC.

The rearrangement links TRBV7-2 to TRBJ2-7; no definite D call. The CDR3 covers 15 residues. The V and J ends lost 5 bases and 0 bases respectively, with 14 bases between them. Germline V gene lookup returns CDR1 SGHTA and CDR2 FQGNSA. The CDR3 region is CASSRTVQSSYEQYV. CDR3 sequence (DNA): TGTGCCAGCAGCCGGACCGTCCAGAGCTCCTACGAGCAGTACGTC.

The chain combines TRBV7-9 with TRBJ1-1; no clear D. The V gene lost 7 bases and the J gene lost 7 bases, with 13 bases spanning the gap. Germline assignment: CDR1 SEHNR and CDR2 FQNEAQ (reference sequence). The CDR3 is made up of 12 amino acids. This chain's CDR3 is CASTSKEIEAFF. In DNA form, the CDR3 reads TGTGCCAGCACCTCAAAAGAGATTGAAGCTTTCTTT.

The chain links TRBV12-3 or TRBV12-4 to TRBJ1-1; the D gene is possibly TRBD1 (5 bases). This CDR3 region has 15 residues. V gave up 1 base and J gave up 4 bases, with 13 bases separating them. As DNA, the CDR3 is TGTGCCAGCAGTTTAGTTCCCCAGGGAGGCACTGAAGCTTTCTTT. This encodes CASSLVPQGGTEAFF.

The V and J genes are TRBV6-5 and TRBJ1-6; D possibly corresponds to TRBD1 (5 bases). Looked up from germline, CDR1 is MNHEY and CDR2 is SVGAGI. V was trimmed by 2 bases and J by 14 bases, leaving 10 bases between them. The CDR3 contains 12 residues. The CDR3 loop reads CASSYRGSSLHF. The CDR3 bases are TGTGCCAGCAGTTACAGGGGATCGTCCCTCCACTTT.

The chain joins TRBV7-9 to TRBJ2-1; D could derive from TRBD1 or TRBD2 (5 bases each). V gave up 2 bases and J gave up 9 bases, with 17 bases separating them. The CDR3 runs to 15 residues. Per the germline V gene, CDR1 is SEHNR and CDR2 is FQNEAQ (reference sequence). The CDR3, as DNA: TGTGCCAGCAGCTTAATCGAGGGCTGGGGCTTTGAGCAGTTCTTC. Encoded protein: CASSLIEGWGFEQFF.

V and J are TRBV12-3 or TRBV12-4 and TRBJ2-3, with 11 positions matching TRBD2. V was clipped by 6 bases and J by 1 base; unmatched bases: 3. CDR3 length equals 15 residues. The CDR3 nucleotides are TGTGCCAGCAGACTGACTAGCGGGGGCACAGATACGCAGTATTTT. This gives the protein CASRLTSGGTDTQYF.

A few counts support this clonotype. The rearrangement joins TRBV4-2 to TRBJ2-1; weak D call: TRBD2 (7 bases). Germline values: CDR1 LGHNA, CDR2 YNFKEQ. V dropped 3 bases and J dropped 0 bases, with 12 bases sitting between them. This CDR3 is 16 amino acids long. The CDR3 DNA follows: TGTGCCAGCAGCCATGGGGGGGCTATCTCCTACAATGAGCAGTTCTTC. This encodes CASSHGGAISYNEQFF.

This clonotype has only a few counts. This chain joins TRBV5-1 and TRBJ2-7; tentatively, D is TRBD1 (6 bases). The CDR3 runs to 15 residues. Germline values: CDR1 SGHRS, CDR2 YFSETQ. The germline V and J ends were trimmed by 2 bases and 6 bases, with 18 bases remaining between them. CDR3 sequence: CASSFSGGASLEQYF. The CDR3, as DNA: TGCGCCAGCAGCTTTAGTGGGGGCGCGAGCCTCGAGCAGTACTTC.

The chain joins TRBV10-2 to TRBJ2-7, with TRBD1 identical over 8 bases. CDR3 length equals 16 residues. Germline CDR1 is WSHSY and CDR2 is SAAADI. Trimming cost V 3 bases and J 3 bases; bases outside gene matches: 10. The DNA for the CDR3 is TGCGCCAGCAGTGATTTTCCGACAGGGGTGATCTACGAGCAGTACTTC. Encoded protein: CASSDFPTGVIYEQYF.

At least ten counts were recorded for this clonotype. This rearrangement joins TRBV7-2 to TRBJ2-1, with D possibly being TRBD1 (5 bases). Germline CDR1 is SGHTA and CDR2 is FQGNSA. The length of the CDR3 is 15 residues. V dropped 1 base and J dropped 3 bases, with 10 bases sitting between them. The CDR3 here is CASSLGWGYYNEQFF. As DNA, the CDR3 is TGTGCCAGCAGCTTAGGGTGGGGCTACTACAATGAGCAGTTCTTC.

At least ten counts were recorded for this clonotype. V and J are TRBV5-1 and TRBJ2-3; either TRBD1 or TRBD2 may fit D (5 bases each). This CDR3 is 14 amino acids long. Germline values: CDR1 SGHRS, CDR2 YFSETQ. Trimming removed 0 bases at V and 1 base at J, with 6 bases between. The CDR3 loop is CASSLGDGTDTQYF. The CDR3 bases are TGCGCCAGCAGCTTGGGGGACGGCACAGATACGCAGTATTTT.

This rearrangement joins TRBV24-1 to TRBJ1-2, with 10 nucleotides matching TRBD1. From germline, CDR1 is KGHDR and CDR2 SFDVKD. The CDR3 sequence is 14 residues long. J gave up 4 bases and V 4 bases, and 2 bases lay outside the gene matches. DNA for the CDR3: TGTGCCACCAGTGAACGGGACAGGGGCTATGGCTACACCTTC. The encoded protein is CATSERDRGYGYTF.

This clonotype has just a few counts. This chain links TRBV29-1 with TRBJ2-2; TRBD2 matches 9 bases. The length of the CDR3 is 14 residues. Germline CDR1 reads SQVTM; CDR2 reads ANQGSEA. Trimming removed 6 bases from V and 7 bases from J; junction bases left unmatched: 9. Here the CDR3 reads CSVLGLASSGELFF. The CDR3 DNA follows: TGCAGCGTACTGGGACTAGCCTCTAGCGGGGAGCTGTTTTTT.

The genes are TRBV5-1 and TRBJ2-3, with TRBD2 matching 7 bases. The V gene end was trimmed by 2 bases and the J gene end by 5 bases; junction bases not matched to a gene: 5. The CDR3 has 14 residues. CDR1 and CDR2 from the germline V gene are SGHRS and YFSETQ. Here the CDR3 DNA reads TGCGCCAGCAGCTTCCTTGCGGGGGAAGATACGCAGTATTTT. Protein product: CASSFLAGEDTQYF.

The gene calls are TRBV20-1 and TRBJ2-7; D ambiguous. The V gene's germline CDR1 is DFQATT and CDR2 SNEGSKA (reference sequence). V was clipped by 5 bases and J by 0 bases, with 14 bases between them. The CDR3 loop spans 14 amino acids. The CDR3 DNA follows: TGCAGTGCTGCACGGACCCTGAGCTCCTACGAGCAGTACTTC. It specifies CSAARTLSSYEQYF.

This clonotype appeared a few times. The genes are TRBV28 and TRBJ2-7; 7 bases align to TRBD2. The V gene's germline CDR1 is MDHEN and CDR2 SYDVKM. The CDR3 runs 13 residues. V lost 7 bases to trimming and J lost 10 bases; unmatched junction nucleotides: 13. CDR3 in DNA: TGTGCCAGCATCTCTGGGCGGGAGACTGAACAGTACTTC. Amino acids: CASISGRETEQYF.